This entry lists 2 T cell receptor beta chains sequenced from one sample in a study of T cell repertoires in cytomegalovirus infection. MiXCR was run by TCRdb on the reads, yielding one entry per CDR3 protein. Among under 200,000 distinct CDR3 sequences, roughly a sixth were seen once, and the ten largest hold roughly a sixth. Input material: CD8+ T cells from PBMCs. The receptors originated from a human donor in good health (CMV status not recorded). Some clones in this sample may be carry-over from other donors' samples.

J is TRBJ2-1 and V is TRBV28, with TRBD1 matching 10 bases. Germline V gives CDR1 MDHEN, CDR2 SYDVKM. The CDR3 covers 16 residues. Unmatched junction bases numbered 9, after V lost 6 bases and J lost 4 bases. The CDR3 DNA reads TGTGCCAGCAGCCCAGCGGGGGACAGGGGATACAATGAGCAGTTCTTC. Translation: CASSPAGDRGYNEQFF.

This clonotype was seen a few times. V and J are TRBV7-9 and TRBJ1-1; no clear D. CDR3 size: 14 residues. V was trimmed by 5 bases and J by 4 bases, leaving 14 bases between them. Germline V lookup: CDR1 SEHNR, CDR2 FQNEAQ (reference sequence). CDR3 nucleotides: TGTGCCAGCAGCATCACGGGTGCTAGCACTGAAGCTTTCTTT. Translated, it gives CASSITGASTEAFF.